This T cell receptor beta chain was obtained from a study of control samples from healthy donors and cancer patients. Assay used: immunoSEQ multiplex PCR; TCRdb lists only in-frame clones, some missing. The sample yields more than 110,000 clones, roughly 90% seen once. Only a few counts were recorded for this clone. The sample comprised blood. The sequence derives from a young man in good health.

DNA of the CDR3: TGTGCCAGCAGTTTCGGGACTAGCGGGTCCTACTACGAGCAGTACTTC. It translates to CASSFGTSGSYYEQYF. The chain has TRBV6-5 and TRBJ2-7; 12 bases are a match to TRBD2. After removal of 4 bases from V and 3 bases from J, the junction contained 7 bases not matched to a gene. The CDR3 length is 16 residues. CDR1 and CDR2 (germline): MNHEY, SVGAGI.